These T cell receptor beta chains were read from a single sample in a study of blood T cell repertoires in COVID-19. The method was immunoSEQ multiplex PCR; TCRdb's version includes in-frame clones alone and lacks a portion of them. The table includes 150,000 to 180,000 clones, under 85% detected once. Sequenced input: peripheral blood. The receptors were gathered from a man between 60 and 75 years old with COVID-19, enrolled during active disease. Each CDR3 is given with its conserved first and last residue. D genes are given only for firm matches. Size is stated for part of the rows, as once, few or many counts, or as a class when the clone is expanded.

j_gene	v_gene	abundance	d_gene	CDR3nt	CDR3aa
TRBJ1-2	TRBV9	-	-	TGTGCCAGCAAGCGTGACAGAAATGGCTACACCTTC	CASKRDRNGYTF
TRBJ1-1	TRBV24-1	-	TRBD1	TGTGCCACCAGGAAGACAGGGGAAATGAACACTGAAGCTTTCTTT	CATRKTGEMNTEAFF
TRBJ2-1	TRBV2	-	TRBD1	TGTGCCAGCAGTGAACCGGGACAGAGTTACAATGAGCAGTTCTTC	CASSEPGQSYNEQFF
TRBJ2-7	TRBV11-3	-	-	TGTGCCAGCAGCTTAAACATCTTGTCCGAGCAGTACTTC	CASSLNILSEQYF
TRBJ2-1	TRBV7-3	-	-	TGTGCCAGCAGCTTACCACCGGGGAATGAGCAGTTCTTC	CASSLPPGNEQFF
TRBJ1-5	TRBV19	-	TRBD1	TGTGCCAGTAGTATGATATGGGACAGGCAGCCCCAGCATTTT	CASSMIWDRQPQHF
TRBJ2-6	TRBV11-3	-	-	TGTGCCAGCAGCTTAGAGAGCTCTGGGGCCAACGTCCTGACTTTC	CASSLESSGANVLTF
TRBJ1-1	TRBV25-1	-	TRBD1	TGTGCCAGCACACAGACAGGGTTCGGCACTGAAGCTTTCTTT	CASTQTGFGTEAFF
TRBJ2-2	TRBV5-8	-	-	TGTGCCAGCAGCTTGGTGCAGGGAGGGAACACCGGGGAGCTGTTTTTT	CASSLVQGGNTGELFF
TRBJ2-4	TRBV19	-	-	TGTGCCAGTAGTCGGGGGTCTAGAAACATTCAGTACTTC	CASSRGSRNIQYF
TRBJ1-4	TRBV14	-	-	TGTGCCAGCAGCCAAGATAGGAGCAGGGGCGCAACTAATGAAAAACTGTTTTTT	CASSQDRSRGATNEKLFF
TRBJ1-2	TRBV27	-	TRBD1	TGTGCCAGCAGTCCCGGGACAGGGGGCTACACCTTC	CASSPGTGGYTF
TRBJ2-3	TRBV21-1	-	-	TGTGCCAGCAGCAAAGCGGAGCGGGGGGCCAGGATCGCTGATACGCAGTATTTT	CASSKAERGARIADTQYF
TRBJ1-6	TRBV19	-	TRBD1	TGTGCCAGTAGTATTAAGGACAGGGGGCTCCGTCGTAATTCACCCCTCCACTTT	CASSIKDRGLRRNSPLHF
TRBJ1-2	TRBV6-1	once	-	TGTGCCAGCAGCTCGCCGACAGCCTGGGGCTACACCTTC	CASSSPTAWGYTF
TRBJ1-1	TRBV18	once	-	TGTGCCAGCTCACCTAAACCGGGGGTTCCAGCTTTCTTT	CASSPKPGVPAFF
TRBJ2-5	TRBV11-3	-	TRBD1	TGTGCCAGCAGCTTGACGGACAGGGTGGGCCAAGAGACCCAGTACTTC	CASSLTDRVGQETQYF
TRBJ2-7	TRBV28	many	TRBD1	TGTGCCAGCAGACAGACAGGGGCCTACGAGCAGTACTTC	CASRQTGAYEQYF
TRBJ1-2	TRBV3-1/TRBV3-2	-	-	TGTGCTAGCAGTCTCGGCAGGGCAAAGTATGGCTACACCTTC	CASSLGRAKYGYTF
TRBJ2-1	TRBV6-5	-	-	TGTGCCAGCAGTCCTCTAGACGAGCAGTTCTTC	CASSPLDEQFF
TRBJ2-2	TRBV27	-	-	TGTGCCAGCAGGACCAGACGGGAGCTTAACACCGGGGAGCTGTTTTTT	CASRTRRELNTGELFF
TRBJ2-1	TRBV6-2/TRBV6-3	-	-	TGTGCCAGCAGTTACTCGATTAGGCGGGGGCCGATCTACAATGAGCAGTTCTTC	CASSYSIRRGPIYNEQFF
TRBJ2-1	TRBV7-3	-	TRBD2	TGTGCCAGCAGCCGGAGCGGGGGGGTGTACAATGAGCAGTTCTTC	CASSRSGGVYNEQFF
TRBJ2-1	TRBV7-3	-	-	TGTGCCAGCAGCCACCGTAGCGGAACTTACAATGAGCAGTTCTTC	CASSHRSGTYNEQFF
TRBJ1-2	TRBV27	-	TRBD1	TGTGCCAGCAGTTCTCCCAGGGACAGGGAGCATGGCTACACCTTC	CASSSPRDREHGYTF
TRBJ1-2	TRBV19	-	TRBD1	TGTGCCAGTAGTATATCGGCAGGGGGCTATGGCTACACCTTC	CASSISAGGYGYTF
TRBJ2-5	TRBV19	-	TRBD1	TGTGCCAGTAGACTCACTGACAGGGGAGTAGAGACCCAGTACTTC	CASRLTDRGVETQYF
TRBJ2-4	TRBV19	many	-	TGTGCCAGCGCGGACAGGGCGGGGGACATTCAGTACTTC	CASADRAGDIQYF
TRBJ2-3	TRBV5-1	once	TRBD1	TGCGCCAGCAGCTTACGACCCGCAGGGGGCCCTTCCACAGATACGCAGTATTTT	CASSLRPAGGPSTDTQYF
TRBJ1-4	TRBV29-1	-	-	TGCAGCTTCAACGGTAAACTGTTTTTT	CSFNGKLFF
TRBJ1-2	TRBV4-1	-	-	TGCGCCAGCAGCCTTTCCGGGACAAGCCACTATGGCTACACCTTC	CASSLSGTSHYGYTF